The T cell receptor beta chain described here comes from a study of human T cells and chemical hapten exposure. The length of the CDR3 is 13 residues. The V and J ends lost 5 bases and 2 bases respectively, with 10 bases between them. Germline values: CDR1 SEHNR, CDR2 FQNEAQ (reference sequence). MiXCR, applied by TCRdb to the RACE reads, yields one record per CDR3 protein. The sample includes roughly 180,000 distinct CDR3 sequences, 14% of them seen just once. Sample time point: patch test 1, 2 weeks after DPC sensitization. Treatment given: therapeutic diphenylcyclopropenone sensitization with weekly scalp DPC.

The sequence came from a woman between 25 and 40 years old with alopecia areata. Some clones in this sample may be carry-over from other donors' samples. The specimen comprised whole blood, sampled in connection with sensitization to the hapten diphenylcyclopropenone (DPC). The chain carries TRBV7-9 and TRBJ2-7, with D hard to call. CDR3 in amino acids: CASSPTAAYEQYF. In nucleotides, the CDR3 is TGTGCCAGCAGCCCAACAGCCGCCTACGAGCAGTACTTC.